This TCR beta chain appears in the sequencing data of a study of blood T cells in healthy people across ages. The overall study: Per two T cells, about one barcoded beta molecule was captured through template switching. Whole-study results and caveats: Getting older went along with TCR beta diversity per million T cells dropping roughly linearly.

This clonotype has only one observation. Antigen: not known. V was clipped by 7 bases and J by 1 base; unmatched bases: 8. The CDR3 is 15 amino acids. The germline V gene encodes CDR1 ENHRY and CDR2 SYGVKD. Then a second PCR, running about 6 to 11 cycles, was carried out with a sample-barcoded 5' primer and a J-beta primer mix. Using its own MiXCR run on the 5' RACE reads, TCRdb lists one record per CDR3 protein. The data hold about 1.4 million distinct CDR3 sequences, with 59% observed a single time. The TCR sequence derives from a man aged 18 to 29 in good health. The sample taken for sequencing was blood. The rearrangement links TRBV10-3 to TRBJ2-3; 7 positions match TRBD2. CDR3 amino acids: CAIKRLAGGTDTQYF. Here the CDR3 DNA reads TGTGCCATCAAACGACTAGCTGGGGGCACAGATACGCAGTATTTT.